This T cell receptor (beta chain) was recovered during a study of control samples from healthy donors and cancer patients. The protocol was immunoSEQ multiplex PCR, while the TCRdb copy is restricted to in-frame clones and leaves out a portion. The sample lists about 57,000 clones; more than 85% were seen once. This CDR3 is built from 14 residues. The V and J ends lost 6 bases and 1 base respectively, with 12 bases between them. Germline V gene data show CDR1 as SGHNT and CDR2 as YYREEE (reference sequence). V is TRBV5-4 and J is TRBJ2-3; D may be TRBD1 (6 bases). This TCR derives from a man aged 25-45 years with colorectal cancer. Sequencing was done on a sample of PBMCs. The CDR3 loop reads CASKENRGTDTQYF. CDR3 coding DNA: TGTGCCAGCAAGGAGAACAGGGGCACAGATACGCAGTATTTT.